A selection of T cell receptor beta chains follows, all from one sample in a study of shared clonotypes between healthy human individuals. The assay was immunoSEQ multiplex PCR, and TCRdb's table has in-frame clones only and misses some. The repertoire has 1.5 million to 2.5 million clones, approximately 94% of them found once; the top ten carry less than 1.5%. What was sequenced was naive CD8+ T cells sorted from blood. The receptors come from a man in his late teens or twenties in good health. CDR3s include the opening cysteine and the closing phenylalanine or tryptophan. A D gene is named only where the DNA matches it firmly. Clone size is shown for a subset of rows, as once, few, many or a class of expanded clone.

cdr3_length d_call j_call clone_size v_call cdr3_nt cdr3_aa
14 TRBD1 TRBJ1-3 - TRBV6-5 TGTGCCAGCAGTTATCGACAGGGGGGAAACACCATATATTTT CASSYRQGGNTIYF
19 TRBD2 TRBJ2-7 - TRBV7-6 TGTGCCAGCAGCCCAAGTCTTCTGCGGGAGGGCCTTCTCCCCTACGAGCAGTACTTC CASSPSLLREGLLPYEQYF
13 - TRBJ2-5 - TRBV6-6 TGTGCCAGCAGTTTCCTAGACAGGGAGACCCAGTACTTC CASSFLDRETQYF
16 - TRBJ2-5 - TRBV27 TGTGCCAGCAGTCCCCTTGCGGGTCTATGGGAAGAGACCCAGTACTTC CASSPLAGLWEETQYF
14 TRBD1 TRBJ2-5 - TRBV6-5 TGTGCCAGCAGCCCGGGGGACAGGGAAGAGACCCAGTACTTC CASSPGDREETQYF
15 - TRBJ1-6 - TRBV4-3 TGCGCCAGCAGCCAAGATATAACAGTGGATTCACCCCTCCACTTT CASSQDITVDSPLHF
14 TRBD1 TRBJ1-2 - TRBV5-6 TGTGCCAGCAGCGACGGGACAGGTATTTATGGCTACACCTTC CASSDGTGIYGYTF
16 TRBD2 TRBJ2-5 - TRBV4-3 TGCGCCAGCAGCCGCGGGACTAGCGGGGAACAAGAGACCCAGTACTTC CASSRGTSGEQETQYF
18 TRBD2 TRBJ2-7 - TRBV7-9 TGTGCCAGCAGCCGTAGTGGCCTAGCGGGGGCGGCAATGTACGAGCAGTACTTC CASSRSGLAGAAMYEQYF
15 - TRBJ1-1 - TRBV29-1 TGCAGCGTTGAGAATTCTTTGGGCTTCGGCACTGAAGCTTTCTTT CSVENSLGFGTEAFF
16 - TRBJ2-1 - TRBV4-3 TGCGCCAGCAGCCAAGGGGGAGTGGGGTCATACAATGAGCAGTTCTTC CASSQGGVGSYNEQFF
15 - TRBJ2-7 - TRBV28 TGTGCCAGCAGTTTATCAGGGGGGTCGCCCTACGAGCAGTACTTC CASSLSGGSPYEQYF
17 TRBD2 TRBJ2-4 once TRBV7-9 TGTGCCAGCAGCTCTGGACTAGCGGGAGTTGCGATGGACATTCAGTACTTC CASSSGLAGVAMDIQYF
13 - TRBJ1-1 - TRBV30 TGTGCCTGGGAGGGGTCCATGAACACTGAAGCTTTCTTT CAWEGSMNTEAFF
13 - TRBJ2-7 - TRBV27 TGTGCCAGCAGTTTCCAGGGTCCATACGAGCAGTACTTC CASSFQGPYEQYF
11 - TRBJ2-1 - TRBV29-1 TGCTCTGAAGGGGTATACAATGAGCAGTTCTTC CSEGVYNEQFF
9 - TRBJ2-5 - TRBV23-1 TGCGCCAGCAAGGAGACCCAGTACTTC CASKETQYF
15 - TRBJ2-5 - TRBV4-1 TGCGCCAGCAGCCCGCTGTTAAGGCCCATGGAGACCCAGTACTTC CASSPLLRPMETQYF
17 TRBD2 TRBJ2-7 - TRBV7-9 TGTGCCAGCAGCTTAGAGGTAGCGGGAGGGCCACTCCTCGAGCAGTACTTC CASSLEVAGGPLLEQYF
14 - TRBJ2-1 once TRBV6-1 TGTGCCAGCAGTGGCGAACTACTTTACAATGAGCAGTTCTTC CASSGELLYNEQFF
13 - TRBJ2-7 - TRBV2 TGTGCCCGTAAAGAGACGGAATCCTACGAGCAGTACTTC CARKETESYEQYF
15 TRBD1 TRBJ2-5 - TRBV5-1 TGCGCCAGCAGCTTGGAGTGGACAGGGGACGAGACCCAGTACTTC CASSLEWTGDETQYF
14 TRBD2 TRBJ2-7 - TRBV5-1 TGCGCCAGCAGCTTGGTAGCGGGAGGCTTGGAGCAGTACTTC CASSLVAGGLEQYF
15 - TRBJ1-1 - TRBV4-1 TGCGCCAGCAGCGCCAGCCTCCGGGCCATCAATGAAGCTTTCTTT CASSASLRAINEAFF
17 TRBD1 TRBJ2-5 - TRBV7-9 TGTGCCAGCAGCTCCAGTCCCGGGACAGGTTTGGAAGAGACCCAGTACTTC CASSSSPGTGLEETQYF
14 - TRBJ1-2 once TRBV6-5 TGTGCCAGCAGCCCCGTGGAGCGGGACTATGGCTACACCTTC CASSPVERDYGYTF
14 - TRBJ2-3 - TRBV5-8 TGTGCCAGCAGCTTGGAGTTGGAGACAGATACGCAGTATTTT CASSLELETDTQYF
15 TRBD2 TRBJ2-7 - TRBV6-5 TGTGCCAGCAGTTACTCCCTAGCGGGAGTCTACGAGCAGTACTTC CASSYSLAGVYEQYF
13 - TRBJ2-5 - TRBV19 TGTGCCAGTACCAGACCAGGGCAAGAGACCCAGTACTTC CASTRPGQETQYF
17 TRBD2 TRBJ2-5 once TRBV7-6 TGTGCCAGCAGCTCAGAACGGACTAGCGGGAAACGGGAGACCCAGTACTTC CASSSERTSGKRETQYF
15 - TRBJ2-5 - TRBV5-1 TGCGCCAGCAGTCAGTGGGAGGATGAGATGGGGACCCAGTACTTC CASSQWEDEMGTQYF
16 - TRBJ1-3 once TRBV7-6 TGTGCCAGCAGCCCCGAGTTCGGGGGGGGAGGAAACACCATATATTTT CASSPEFGGGGNTIYF
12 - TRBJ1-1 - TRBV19 TGTGCCAGTAGGCCGAATCCCAGGGAAGCTTTCTTT CASRPNPREAFF
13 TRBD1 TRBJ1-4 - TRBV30 TGTGCCTGTGGGACAGCAAAAAATGAAAAACTGTTTTTT CACGTAKNEKLFF
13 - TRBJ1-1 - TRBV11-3 TGTGCCAGCAGCTTAGCACAGTACACTGAAGCTTTCTTT CASSLAQYTEAFF
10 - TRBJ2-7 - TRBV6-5 TGTGCCAGCATGTACTACGAGCAGTACTTC CASMYYEQYF
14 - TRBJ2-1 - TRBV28 TGTGCCAGCAGTAACACACAGGTATACAATGAGCAGTTCTTC CASSNTQVYNEQFF
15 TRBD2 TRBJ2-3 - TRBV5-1 TGCGCCAGCAGCTTGGGTAGCGGGGGGACAGATACGCAGTATTTT CASSLGSGGTDTQYF
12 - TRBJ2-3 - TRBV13 TGTGCCAGCAGCCCCTCGAGAGCGCTGCAGTATTTT CASSPSRALQYF
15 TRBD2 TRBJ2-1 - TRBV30 TGTGCCTGGAGCCCAATTAGCGGGAGGGGAAATGAGCAGTTCTTC CAWSPISGRGNEQFF
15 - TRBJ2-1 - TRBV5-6 TGTGCCAGCAGCTTGAGGGCTAGCTCCTACAATGAGCAGTTCTTC CASSLRASSYNEQFF